The 6 T cell receptor beta chains given below trace back to one sample, sequenced in a study of PD-1 blockade in mismatch repair-deficient tumors. The method was immunoSEQ multiplex PCR; TCRdb's version includes in-frame clones alone and lacks a portion of them. The sample lists approximately 51,000 clones; about 84% were seen once. The source was peripheral blood, collected 20 weeks after starting pembrolizumab. The origin of the receptors is an adult with mismatch repair-deficient cancer.

With respect to this clone: The junction shows a germline mismatch at one end, possibly a read error. This chain connects TRBV15 to TRBJ2-2; TRBD1 agrees at 10 bases. Germline loops: CDR1 LNHNV, CDR2 YYDKDF (reference sequence). CDR3 length: 19 residues. The CDR3 loop reads CATSRESQKGQGNAGELFF. The CDR3 DNA follows: TGTGCCACCAGCAGAGAGTCCCAAAAGGGACAGGGGAACGCCGGGGAGCTGTTTTTT.

The chain is built from TRBV15 and TRBJ2-2; maybe TRBD1 (5 bases). Germline V lookup: CDR1 LNHNV, CDR2 YYDKDF (reference sequence). This CDR3 comprises 18 residues. Trimming removed 0 bases from V and 1 base from J, with 15 bases in between. The CDR3 DNA sequence: TGTGCCACCAGCAGAGATTTCGGCGGTACAGGGAACACCGGGGAGCTGTTTTTT. It specifies CATSRDFGGTGNTGELFF. Based on the CDR3 plus reference TRBV15 and TRBJ2-2, the full variable domain is DAMVIQNPRYQVTQFGKPVTLSCSQTLNHNVMYWYQQKSSQAPKLLFHYYDKDFNNEADTPDNFQSRRPNTSFCFLDIRSPGLGDTAMYLCATSRDFGGTGNTGELFFGEGSRLTVL.

The rearrangement uses TRBV18 and TRBJ2-7; TRBD1 aligns across 7 bases. Germline CDR1 KGHSH, CDR2 LQKENI. This CDR3 spans 15 amino acids. V lost 3 bases and J lost 2; bases outside the gene matches: 7. The CDR3 DNA sequence: TGTGCCAGCTCACCCCACCGGGACAGACCCTACGAGCAGTACTTC. It encodes CASSPHRDRPYEQYF.

This clone has just a few counts. The gene calls are TRBV6-1 and TRBJ1-1; TRBD1 matches 8 bases. Per germline, CDR1 MNHNS and CDR2 SASEGT. This CDR3 is 17 amino acids long. The V segment lost 3 bases and the J segment 1 base; nucleotides outside the gene matches: 10. The DNA for the CDR3 is TGTGCCAGCAGTGAGGTACAGGGGGGTCGATGGAACACTGAAGCTTTCTTT. Translating gives CASSEVQGGRWNTEAFF.

This chain connects TRBV27 to TRBJ1-1, with D perhaps TRBD1 (6 bases). The CDR3 covers 14 residues. Between the trimmed V and J ends, which lost 6 bases and 1 base, there was a span of 12 bases. Germline V CDR1 and CDR2: MNHEY, SMNVEV (reference sequence). CDR3 amino acids: CASRGGAGNTEAFF. The DNA of the CDR3 is TGTGCCAGCAGAGGGGGGGCCGGGAACACTGAAGCTTTCTTT.

This chain links TRBV5-1 with TRBJ2-3; 7 bases are shared with TRBD2. This CDR3 spans 17 amino acids. V lost 0 bases to trimming and J lost 1 base; unmatched junction nucleotides: 8. CDR1 is SGHRS, CDR2 YFSETQ, per germline. The CDR3 loop reads CASSLVGGTHGTDTQYF. CDR3 sequence (DNA): TGCGCCAGCAGCTTGGTGGGGGGGACCCACGGCACAGATACGCAGTATTTT.